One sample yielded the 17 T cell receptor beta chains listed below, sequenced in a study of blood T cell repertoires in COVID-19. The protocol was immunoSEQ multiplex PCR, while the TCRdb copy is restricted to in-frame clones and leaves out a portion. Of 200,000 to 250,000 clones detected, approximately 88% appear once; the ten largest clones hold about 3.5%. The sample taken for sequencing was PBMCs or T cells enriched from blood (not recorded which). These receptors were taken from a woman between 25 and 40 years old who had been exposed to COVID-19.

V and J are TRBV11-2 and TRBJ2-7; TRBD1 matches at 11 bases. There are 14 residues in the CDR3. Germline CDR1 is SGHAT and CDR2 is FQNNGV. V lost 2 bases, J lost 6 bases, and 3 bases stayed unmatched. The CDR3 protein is CASSLWTGGGEQYF. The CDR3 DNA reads TGTGCCAGCAGCTTATGGACAGGGGGCGGCGAGCAGTACTTC.

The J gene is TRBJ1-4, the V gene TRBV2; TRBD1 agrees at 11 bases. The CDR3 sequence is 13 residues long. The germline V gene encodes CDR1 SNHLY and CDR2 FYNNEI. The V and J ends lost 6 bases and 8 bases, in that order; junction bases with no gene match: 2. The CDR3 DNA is TGTGCCAGCAGGGACAGGGGGCGCGAAAAACTGTTTTTT. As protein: CASRDRGREKLFF.

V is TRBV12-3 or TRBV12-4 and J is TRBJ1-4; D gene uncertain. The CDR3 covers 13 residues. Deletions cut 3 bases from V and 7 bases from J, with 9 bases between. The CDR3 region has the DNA TGTGCCAGCAGTTTTACGGGATTTGAAAAACTGTTTTTT. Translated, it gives CASSFTGFEKLFF.

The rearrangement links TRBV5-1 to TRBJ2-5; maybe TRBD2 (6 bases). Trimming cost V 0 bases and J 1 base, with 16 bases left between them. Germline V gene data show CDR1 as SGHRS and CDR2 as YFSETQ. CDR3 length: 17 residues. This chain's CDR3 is CASSLAGTQPPQETQYF. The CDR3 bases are TGCGCCAGCAGCTTGGCAGGGACTCAACCCCCCCAAGAGACCCAGTACTTC.

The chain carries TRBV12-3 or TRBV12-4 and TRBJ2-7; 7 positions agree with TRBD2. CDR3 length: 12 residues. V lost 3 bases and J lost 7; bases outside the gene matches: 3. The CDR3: CASSFWGGEQYF. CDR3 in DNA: TGTGCCAGCAGTTTTTGGGGGGGGGAGCAGTACTTC.

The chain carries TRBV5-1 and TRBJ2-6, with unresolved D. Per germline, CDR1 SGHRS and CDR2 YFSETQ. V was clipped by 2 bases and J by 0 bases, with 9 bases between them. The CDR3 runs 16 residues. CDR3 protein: CASSLQTSSGANVLTF. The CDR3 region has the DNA TGCGCCAGCAGCTTACAGACCAGCTCTGGGGCCAACGTCCTGACTTTC.

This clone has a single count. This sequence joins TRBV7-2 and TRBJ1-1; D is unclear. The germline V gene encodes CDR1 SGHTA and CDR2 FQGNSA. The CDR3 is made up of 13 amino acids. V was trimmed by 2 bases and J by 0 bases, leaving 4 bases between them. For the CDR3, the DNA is TGTGCCAGCAGCTTAACAGTGAACACTGAAGCTTTCTTT. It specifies CASSLTVNTEAFF.

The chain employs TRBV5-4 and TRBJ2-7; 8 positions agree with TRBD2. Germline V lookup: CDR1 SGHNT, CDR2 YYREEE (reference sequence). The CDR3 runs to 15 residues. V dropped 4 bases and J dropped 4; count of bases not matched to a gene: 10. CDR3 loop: CASSGGIAGSYEQYF. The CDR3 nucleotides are TGTGCCAGCAGCGGGGGGATAGCGGGATCGTACGAGCAGTACTTC. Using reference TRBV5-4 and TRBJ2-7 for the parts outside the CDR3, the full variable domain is ETGVTQSPTHLIKTRGQQVTLRCSSQSGHNTVSWYQQALGQGPQFIFQYYREEENGRGNFPPRFSGLQFPNYSSELNVNALELDDSALYLCASSGGIAGSYEQYFGPGTRLTVT.

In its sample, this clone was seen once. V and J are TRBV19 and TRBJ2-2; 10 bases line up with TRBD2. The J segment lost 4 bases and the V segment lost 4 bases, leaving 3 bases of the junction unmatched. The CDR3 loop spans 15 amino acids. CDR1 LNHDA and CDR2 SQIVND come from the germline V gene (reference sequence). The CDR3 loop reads CASSTSGSTTGELFF. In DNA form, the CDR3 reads TGTGCCAGTAGTACTAGCGGGAGTACCACCGGGGAGCTGTTTTTT.

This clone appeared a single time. The CDR3 sequence: CASSPLAGDLEETQYF. The CDR3 nucleotides read TGTGCCAGTAGTCCATTAGCGGGAGACTTAGAAGAGACCCAGTACTTC. The chain carries TRBV19 and TRBJ2-5, with 9 bases fitting TRBD2. The junction had 10 bases not matched to a gene; V was cut back by 5 bases and J by 3 bases. Germline CDR1 LNHDA, CDR2 SQIVND (reference sequence). The length of the CDR3 is 16 residues.

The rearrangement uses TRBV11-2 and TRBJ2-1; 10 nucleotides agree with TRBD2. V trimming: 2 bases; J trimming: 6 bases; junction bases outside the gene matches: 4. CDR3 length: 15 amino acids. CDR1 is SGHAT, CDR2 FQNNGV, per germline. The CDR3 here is CASSLSLAGVNEQFF. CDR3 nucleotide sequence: TGTGCCAGCAGCTTAAGCCTAGCGGGAGTCAATGAGCAGTTCTTC.

The CDR3 DNA sequence: TGTGCCAGCAGTTTGGAGGTGGGGCAGCCCCAGCATTTT. It encodes CASSLEVGQPQHF. The chain is built from TRBV12-3 or TRBV12-4 and TRBJ1-5, with unresolved D. This CDR3 has 13 amino acids. The V end lost 3 bases, the J end lost 7 bases, and 10 bases lay between the germline ends.

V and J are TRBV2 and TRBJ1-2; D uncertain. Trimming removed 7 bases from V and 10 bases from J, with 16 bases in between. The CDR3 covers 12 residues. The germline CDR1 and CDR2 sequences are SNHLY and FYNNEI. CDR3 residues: CASKERSSDYTF. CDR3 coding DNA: TGTGCCAGCAAGGAGCGTTCTTCTGACTACACCTTC.

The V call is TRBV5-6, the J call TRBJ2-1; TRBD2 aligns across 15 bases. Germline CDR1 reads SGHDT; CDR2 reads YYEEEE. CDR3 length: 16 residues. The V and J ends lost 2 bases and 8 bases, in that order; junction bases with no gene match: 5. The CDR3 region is CASSFRTSGRAHEQFF. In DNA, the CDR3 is TGTGCCAGCAGCTTTAGGACTAGCGGGAGGGCCCATGAGCAGTTCTTC. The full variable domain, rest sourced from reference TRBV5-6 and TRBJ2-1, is DAGVTQSPTHLIKTRGQQVTLRCSPKSGHDTVSWYQQALGQGPQFIFQYYEEEERQRGNFPDRFSGHQFPNYSSELNVNALLLGDSALYLCASSFRTSGRAHEQFFGPGTRLTVL.

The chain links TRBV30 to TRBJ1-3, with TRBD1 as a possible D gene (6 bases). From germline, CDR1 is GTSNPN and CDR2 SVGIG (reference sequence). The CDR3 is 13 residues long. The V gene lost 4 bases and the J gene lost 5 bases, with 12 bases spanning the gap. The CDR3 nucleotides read TGTGCCTGGACAGGACAGTTCCGAAACACCATATATTTT. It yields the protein CAWTGQFRNTIYF.

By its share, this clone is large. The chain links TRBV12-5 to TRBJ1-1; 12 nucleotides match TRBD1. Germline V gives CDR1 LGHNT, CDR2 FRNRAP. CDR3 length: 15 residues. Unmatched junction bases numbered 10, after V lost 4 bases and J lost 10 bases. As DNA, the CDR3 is TGTGCTAGTGGTTCCGGGACAGGGGGCGCGCGGCGAGCTTTCTTT. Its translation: CASGSGTGGARRAFF.

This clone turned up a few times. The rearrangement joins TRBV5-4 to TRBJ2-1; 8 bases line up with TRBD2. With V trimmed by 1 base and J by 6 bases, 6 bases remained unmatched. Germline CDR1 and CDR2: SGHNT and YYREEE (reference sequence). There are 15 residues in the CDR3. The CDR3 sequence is CASSLFQRETNEQFF. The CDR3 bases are TGTGCCAGCAGCTTGTTCCAGCGGGAGACCAATGAGCAGTTCTTC.